This TCR beta chain was captured in a study of T cell changes during pregnancy in multiple sclerosis. The data were produced by immunoSEQ multiplex PCR, yet TCRdb's version contains in-frame clones alone and is incomplete. Among 11,000 or so clones, roughly 94% were seen once, and the ten largest hold around 0.3%. V was cut by 0 bases and J by 6 bases, with 7 bases left in between. The CDR3 has 13 residues. CDR1 MNHEY and CDR2 SVGAGI come from the germline V gene. The V and J genes are TRBV6-5 and TRBJ2-3, with no clear D. The source was CD4+ T cells from peripheral blood mononuclear cells, collected before pregnancy. This sequence originates from a female donor with multiple sclerosis, enrolled in a pregnancy study. The CDR3 here is CASSYSRRDTQYF. Here the CDR3 DNA reads TGTGCCAGCAGTTACTCTCGGCGGGATACGCAGTATTTT.